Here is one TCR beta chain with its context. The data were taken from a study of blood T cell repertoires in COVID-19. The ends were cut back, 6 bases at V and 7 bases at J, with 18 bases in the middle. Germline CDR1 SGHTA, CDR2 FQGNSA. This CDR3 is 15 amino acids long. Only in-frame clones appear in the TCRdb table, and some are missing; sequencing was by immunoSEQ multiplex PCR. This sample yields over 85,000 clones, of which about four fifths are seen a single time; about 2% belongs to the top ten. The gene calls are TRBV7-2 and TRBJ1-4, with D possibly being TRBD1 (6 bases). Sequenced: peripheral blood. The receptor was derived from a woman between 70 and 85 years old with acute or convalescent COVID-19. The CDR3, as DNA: TGTGCCAGCAGTCCCACCGGGACACTTTCTGAAAAACTGTTTTTT. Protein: CASSPTGTLSEKLFF. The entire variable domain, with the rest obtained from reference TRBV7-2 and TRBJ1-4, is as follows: GAGVSQSPSNKVTEKGKDVELRCDPISGHTALYWYRQSLGQGLEFLIYFQGNSAPDKSGLPSDRFSAERTGGSVSTLTIQRTQQEDSAVYLCASSPTGTLSEKLFFGSGTQLSVL.